The clone carrying this TCR beta chain was found many times. Its antigen is not identified. The CDR3 covers 15 residues. Trimming left V 1 base short and J 7 bases short, with 13 bases between. Germline V gene sequence: CDR1 LNHDA, CDR2 SQIVND (reference sequence). Individual cDNA molecules each carried unique molecular identifiers attached by the library. A single record per CDR3 protein comes from TCRdb applying MiXCR to the RACE reads. The sample lists some 360,000 distinct CDR3 sequences; roughly 5.3% were seen once. This sample was included in a study of human T cells and chemical hapten exposure. Across the whole study: The study lasted roughly 22 weeks, and patients were dosed weekly with diphenylcyclopropenone on the scalp throughout.

Time point reported: pre-sensitization, week 0. The treatment was: therapeutic diphenylcyclopropenone sensitization with weekly scalp DPC. Whole-study findings and limits: Donors were affected by alopecia, so their immune reaction might vary from that of healthy individuals. Versus controls, significantly more large CDR3 similarity clusters arose from expanded TCRs.

V usage is TRBV19 and J usage is TRBJ2-2; D is perhaps TRBD1 (7 bases). This TCR came from a woman aged 45-60 years with alopecia areata. Some clones in this sample may be carry-over from other donors' samples. This specimen consisted of whole blood, obtained in connection with sensitization to the hapten diphenylcyclopropenone (DPC). The CDR3 DNA reads TGTGCCAGTAGTATAGGGTCCAGGGGGGTCGGGGAGCTGTTTTTT. Translated, it gives CASSIGSRGVGELFF.